This TCR beta chain was sequenced during a study of regulatory T cells in long-lasting Graves disease (dated by TCRdb to the early 2020s). Context from the whole study: Patients with newly diagnosed Graves' disease had been on antithyroid drugs for under 3 months. Persistent Graves' disease patients were compared with newly diagnosed Graves' disease patients by peripheral blood TCR sequencing and RNA sequencing. The study was conducted in China and was registered as a clinical trial. A total of about 33 samples underwent TCR sequencing, from 13 patients with persistent Graves' disease and around 20 patients with newly diagnosed Graves' disease. Beyond this particular receptor, the publication reports: TRBV28, TRBJ1-2 and TRBJ2-5 were preferentially used in persistent disease, while TRBV20-1 and TRBJ2-1 were favored in newly diagnosed disease. Sequencing and analysis were restricted to the TCR beta chain. Peripheral blood alone was examined, since thyroid tissue, which constituted the primary lesion, could not be accessed. As a limitation, the authors acknowledged that the small sample size may reduce accuracy. A larger number of public clonotypes was shared among persistent patients (under 3,000) than among newly diagnosed patients (around 870). Compared with newly diagnosed patients, patients with persistent Graves' disease had lower TCR Shannon entropy and fewer highly expanded clones, which suggests clonal expansion.

To prepare the library, multiplex PCR was applied. TCRdb shows the sequencer as Illumina HiSeq 4000. To build TCR beta libraries, CDR3 regions were amplified by Arm-PCR using iRepertoire HTBI primers. Gel purification was performed on PCR products prior to sequencing. Concerning the study's data processing: Gene usage analysis of CDR3 amino acid clonotypes relied on the roughly 60 TRBV and around 14 TRBJ segments identified across samples. Filtered high-quality paired reads were merged into contigs using COPE and FqMerger. BLAST was used to align contigs to the IMGT TRBV, TRBD and TRBJ reference genes, and CDR3 was defined following IMGT. Clonotypes above 0.1% frequency were classified as highly expanded clones. Repertoire diversity was measured by Shannon entropy, and V-J evenness by the Gini coefficient. Public clonotypes were defined as clonotypes shared by more than one individual. Using fastp trimming at Q25 and MiXCR clonotype assembly, TCRdb reanalyzed the public sequencing data and kept in-frame beta chains. Rows with a matching CDR3 protein are joined into one entry that keeps the most common DNA and genes. These V and J calls rely on TCRdb rather than the paper's analysis. The sample records around 450,000 distinct CDR3 sequences, over 14% of which are singletons. In total, the top ten clones hold under 9% of the sample.

The label giving this sample's time point can be read as: newly diagnosed GD, antithyroid drugs for less than 3 months. For both TCR sequencing and RNA sequencing, RNA was extracted from PBMCs using TRIzol. Graves' disease was diagnosed according to American Thyroid Association guidelines. The patients came from an endocrinology department in Xi'an, China. Each patient gave around 9.2 milliliters of peripheral blood, collected in an EDTA anticoagulant tube. Ficoll Paque Plus density gradient separation was used to isolate PBMCs, and no further T cell sorting was done. An Agilent 2100 Bioanalyzer and agarose gel were used to check RNA quality, and a NanoDrop 2000 was used to measure RNA concentration. Relative to germline, V is missing 2 bases and J is missing 0 bases, with 10 bases of the junction outside any gene match. Spanning cysteine to phenylalanine, the CDR3 consists of 19 amino acids. Here the CDR3 DNA is all that survives: 57 bases in frame from base 1.

This clonotype was counted ten times or more. Its antigen is currently not known. No base qualities exist here, and no much larger clone lies one base off it. The same sample was also used in a study of T cells in Graves' hyperthyroidism and ophthalmopathy. Looking at the second paper: Stable Graves' hyperthyroidism was defined as the absence of progression to ophthalmopathy over 18 months of follow-up. The hyperthyroidism patients were between 18 and 65 years old and newly diagnosed, with a disease duration of less than 2 months. Patients with uncontrolled infections, other autoimmune diseases, pregnancy or lactation were excluded. Diagnoses were based on clinical symptoms, serum thyroxine and TRAb, thyroid ultrasound and orbital computed tomography. The first round of RT-PCR for the TCR CDR3 was performed with the HTBI primer set and the Qiagen OneStep RT-PCR kit. Blood samples also contained most of the expanded thyroid clonotypes (frequency above 0.001), which suggests that blood repertoires may reflect thyroid immune responses. A 13 V-J signature model separated ophthalmopathy from stable hyperthyroidism, with around 90% sensitivity and roughly 81% specificity in cross-validation and 80%/75% in testing. In validation, the model predicted progression to ophthalmopathy a median of approximately 6.6 months before onset, with approximately 70% sensitivity and around 76% specificity. To identify distinguishing TCR V-J signatures, a discovery cohort of about 100 patients was used, comprising 43 with Graves' ophthalmopathy and 57 with stable Graves' hyperthyroidism. An independent validation cohort of 18 to 20 hyperthyroidism patients and about 15 patients who later progressed to ophthalmopathy tested prospective prediction of ophthalmopathy. The roughly 99 discovery patients were divided at random into training and test sets in a 7:3 ratio. In addition, the study compared T-cell repertoires in thyroid tissue and in blood from roughly six Graves' hyperthyroidism patients. Once sampling was done, hyperthyroidism patients were given methimazole at a starting dose of 30 mg daily, whereas ophthalmopathy patients were given high-dose intravenous methylprednisolone. A second multiplex PCR round built the libraries, followed by size selection and purification. Libraries were sequenced paired-end with 100 bp reads on an Illumina HiSeq2000. Raw data were processed with SOAPnuke, discarding reads with adapters, uncalled bases, mean Phred below 15, or no exact constant-primer or identifier match. COPE v1.2.5 was used to merge high-quality paired reads, and clonotypes were defined as unique nucleotide sequences. MiTCR v1.1 was used to align the clonotypes against IMGT TRBV, TRBD and TRBJ reference segments. The analysis was restricted to V-J combinations with a frequency above 0.0001, which together covered approximately 99% of the repertoires. A TCS score was defined as the ratio of F50 (clonal expansion) to E x V (chaos), with BLOSUM62-based TCRdist applied between CDR3 peptides within each V-J. Welch's t-statistics and random forest reduced 514 V-J features to roughly 13, which were used in a naive Bayes classifier (R e1071). No statistical method was used to fix the sample size in advance, and group allocation was not hidden from the investigators. The paper describes TCR Vbeta CDR3 sequencing of fewer than 150 peripheral blood samples, made up of 43 ophthalmopathy patients, around 73 hyperthyroidism patients and 17 progressor patients.

The V gene is TRBV12-3 or TRBV12-4 and the J gene is TRBJ2-3; TRBD2 lines up with 11 middle nucleotides. The sequences come from peripheral blood mononuclear cells (PBMCs), collected at new diagnosis, from a patient treated with antithyroid drugs. The sequence derives from a woman in her thirties or forties with Graves disease. Donor details come from another sample of the same person, matched by shared clones. In nucleotide form, the sequence is TGTGCCAGCAGTTTACTTCGGCTAGCGGGAGGCCAAAGCACAGATACGCAGTATTTT. Its protein product is CASSLLRLAGGQSTDTQYF.